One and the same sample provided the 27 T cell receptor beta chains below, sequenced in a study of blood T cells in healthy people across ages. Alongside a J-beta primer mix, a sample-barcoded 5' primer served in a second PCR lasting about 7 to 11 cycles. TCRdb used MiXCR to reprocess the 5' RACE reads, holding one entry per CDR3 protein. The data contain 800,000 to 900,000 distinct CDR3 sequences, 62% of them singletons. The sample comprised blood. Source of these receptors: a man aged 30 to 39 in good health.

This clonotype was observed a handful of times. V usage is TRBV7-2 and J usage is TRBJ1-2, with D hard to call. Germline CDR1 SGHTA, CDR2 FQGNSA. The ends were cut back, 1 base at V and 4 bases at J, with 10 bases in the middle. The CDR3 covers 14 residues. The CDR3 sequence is CASSLDPELYGYTF. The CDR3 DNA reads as TGTGCCAGCAGCTTAGATCCGGAGCTCTATGGCTACACCTTC.

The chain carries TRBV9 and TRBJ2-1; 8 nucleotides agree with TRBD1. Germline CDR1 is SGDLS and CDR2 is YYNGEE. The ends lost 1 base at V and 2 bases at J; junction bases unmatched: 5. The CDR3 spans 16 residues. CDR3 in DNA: TGTGCCAGCAGCGTAAGGGGGACAGGTACCTACAATGAGCAGTTCTTC. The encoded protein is CASSVRGTGTYNEQFF. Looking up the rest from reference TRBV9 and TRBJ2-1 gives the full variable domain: DSGVTQTPKHLITATGQRVTLRCSPRSGDLSVYWYQQSLDQGLQFLIQYYNGEERAKGNILERFSAQQFPDLHSELNLSSLELGDSALYFCASSVRGTGTYNEQFFGPGTRLTVL.

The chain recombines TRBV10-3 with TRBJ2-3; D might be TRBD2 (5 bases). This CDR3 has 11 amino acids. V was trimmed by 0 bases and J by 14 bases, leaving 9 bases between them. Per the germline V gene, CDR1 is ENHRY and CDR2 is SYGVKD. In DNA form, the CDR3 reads TGTGCCATCAGTGAGTCAGGAGGCCCGTATTTT. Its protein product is CAISESGGPYF.

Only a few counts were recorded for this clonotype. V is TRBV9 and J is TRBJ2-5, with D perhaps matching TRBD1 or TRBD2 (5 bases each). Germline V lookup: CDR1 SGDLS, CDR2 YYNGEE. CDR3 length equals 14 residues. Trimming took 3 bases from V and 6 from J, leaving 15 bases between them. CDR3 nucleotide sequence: TGTGCCAGCAGCGAGAGGGACCGGGTCCAGACCCAGTACTTC. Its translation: CASSERDRVQTQYF. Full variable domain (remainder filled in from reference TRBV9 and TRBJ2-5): DSGVTQTPKHLITATGQRVTLRCSPRSGDLSVYWYQQSLDQGLQFLIQYYNGEERAKGNILERFSAQQFPDLHSELNLSSLELGDSALYFCASSERDRVQTQYFGPGTRLLVL.

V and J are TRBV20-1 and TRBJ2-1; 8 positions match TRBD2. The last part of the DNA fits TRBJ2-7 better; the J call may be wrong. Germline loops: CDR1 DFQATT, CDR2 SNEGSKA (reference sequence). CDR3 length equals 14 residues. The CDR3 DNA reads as TGCAGTGCTAGTGGGCGGGGGGCCTACAATGAGCAGTACTTC. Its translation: CSASGRGAYNEQYF.

The chain's CDR3 is CSVGGTPYEQYF. As DNA, the CDR3 is TGCAGCGTTGGTGGGACCCCCTACGAGCAGTACTTC. V gene TRBV29-1 combines with J gene TRBJ2-7; tentatively, D is TRBD1 or TRBD2 (5 bases each). Trimming removed 4 bases from V and 2 bases from J, with 9 bases in between. The CDR3 has 12 amino acids. Per germline, CDR1 SQVTM and CDR2 ANQGSEA.

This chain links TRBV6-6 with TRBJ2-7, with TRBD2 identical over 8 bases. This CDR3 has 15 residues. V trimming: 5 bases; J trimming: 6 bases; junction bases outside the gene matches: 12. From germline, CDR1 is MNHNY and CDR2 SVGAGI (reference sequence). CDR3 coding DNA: TGTGCCAGCAGTATTCCGGGACTAGGGCCGCTCGAGCAGTACTTC. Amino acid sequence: CASSIPGLGPLEQYF.

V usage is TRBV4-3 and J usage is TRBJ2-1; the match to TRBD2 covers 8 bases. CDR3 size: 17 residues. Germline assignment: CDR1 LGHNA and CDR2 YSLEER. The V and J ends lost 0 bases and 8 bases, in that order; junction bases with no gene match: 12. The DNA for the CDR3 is TGCGCCAGCAGCCAAGAAGGTTACGGGGGGGCCACGGATGAGCAGTTCTTC. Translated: CASSQEGYGGATDEQFF.

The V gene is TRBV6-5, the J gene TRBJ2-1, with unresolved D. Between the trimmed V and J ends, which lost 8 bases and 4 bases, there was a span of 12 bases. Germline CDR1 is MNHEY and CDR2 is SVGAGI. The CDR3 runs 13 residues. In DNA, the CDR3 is TGTGCCAGCCGACCGTCCCTTTACAATGAGCAGTTCTTC. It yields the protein CASRPSLYNEQFF.

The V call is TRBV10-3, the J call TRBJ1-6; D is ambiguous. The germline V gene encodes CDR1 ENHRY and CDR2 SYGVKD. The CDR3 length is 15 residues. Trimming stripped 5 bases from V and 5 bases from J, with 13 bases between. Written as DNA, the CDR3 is TGTGCCATCAGTTCCCGGCATGGGAATAATTCACCCCTCCACTTT. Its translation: CAISSRHGNNSPLHF.

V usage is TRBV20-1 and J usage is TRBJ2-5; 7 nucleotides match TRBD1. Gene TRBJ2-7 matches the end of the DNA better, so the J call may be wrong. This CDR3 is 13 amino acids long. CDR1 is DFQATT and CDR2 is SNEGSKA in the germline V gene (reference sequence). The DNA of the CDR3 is TGCAGTGCTAGACCTGGACAGGAGTACGAGCAGTACTTC. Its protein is CSARPGQEYEQYF.

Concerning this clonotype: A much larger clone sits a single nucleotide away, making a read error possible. The CDR3 loop reads CAVPGPYEQYF. CDR3 nucleotide sequence: TGTGCCGTTCCGGGACCCTACGAGCAGTACTTC. J is TRBJ2-7 and V is TRBV11-2; D could derive from TRBD1 or TRBD2 (5 bases each). V was shortened by 11 bases and J by 2 bases, with 10 bases between the two germline ends. The CDR3 length is 11 residues. Germline values: CDR1 SGHAT, CDR2 FQNNGV.

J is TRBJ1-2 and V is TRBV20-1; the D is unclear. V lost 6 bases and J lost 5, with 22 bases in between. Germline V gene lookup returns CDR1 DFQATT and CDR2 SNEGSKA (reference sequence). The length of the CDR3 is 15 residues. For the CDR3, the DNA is TGCAGTGCCGTTCCCTCGGGTCGGATGGGTTATGGCTACACCTTC. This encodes CSAVPSGRMGYGYTF.

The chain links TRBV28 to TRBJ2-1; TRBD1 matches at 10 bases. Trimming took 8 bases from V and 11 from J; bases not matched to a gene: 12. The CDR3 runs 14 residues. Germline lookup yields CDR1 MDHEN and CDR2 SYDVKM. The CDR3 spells CASQGGQGVNKQFF. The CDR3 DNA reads TGTGCCAGCCAAGGCGGACAGGGGGTGAATAAGCAGTTCTTC.

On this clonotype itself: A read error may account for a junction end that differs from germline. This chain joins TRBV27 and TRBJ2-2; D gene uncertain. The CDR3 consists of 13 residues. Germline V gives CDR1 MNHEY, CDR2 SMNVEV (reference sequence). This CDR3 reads CASSFGGTRELFF. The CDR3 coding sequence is TGTGCCAGCAGTTTCGGTGGCACCAGGGAGCTGTTTTTT.

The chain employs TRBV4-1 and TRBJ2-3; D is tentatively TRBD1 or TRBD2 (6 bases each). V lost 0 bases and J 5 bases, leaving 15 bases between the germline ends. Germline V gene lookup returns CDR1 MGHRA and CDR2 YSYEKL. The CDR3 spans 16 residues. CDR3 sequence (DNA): TGCGCCAGCAGCCAAGATGGGGGCGGGGTGATAGATACGCAGTATTTT. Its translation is CASSQDGGGVIDTQYF.

The CDR3, as DNA: TGTGCCAGCAAGGGTGCGGAGGCCAAAAACATTCAGTACTTC. Translated: CASKGAEAKNIQYF. The chain carries TRBV6-2 or TRBV6-3 and TRBJ2-4; D gene uncertain. Trimming took 7 bases from V and 1 from J, leaving 11 bases between them. The CDR3 length is 14 residues. The V gene's germline CDR1 is MNHEY and CDR2 SVGEGT.

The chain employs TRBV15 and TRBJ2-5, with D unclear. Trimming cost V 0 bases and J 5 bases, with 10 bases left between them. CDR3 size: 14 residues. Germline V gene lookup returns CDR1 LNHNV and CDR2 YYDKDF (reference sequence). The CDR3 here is CATSRDEARETQYF. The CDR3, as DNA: TGTGCCACCAGCAGAGATGAGGCGCGGGAGACCCAGTACTTC.

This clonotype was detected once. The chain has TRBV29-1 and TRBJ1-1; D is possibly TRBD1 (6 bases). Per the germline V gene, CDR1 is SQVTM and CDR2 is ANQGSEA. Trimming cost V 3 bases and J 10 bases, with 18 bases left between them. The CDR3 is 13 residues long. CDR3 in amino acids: CSVDPKWGAGAFF. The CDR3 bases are TGCAGCGTTGATCCCAAGTGGGGGGCCGGAGCTTTCTTT.

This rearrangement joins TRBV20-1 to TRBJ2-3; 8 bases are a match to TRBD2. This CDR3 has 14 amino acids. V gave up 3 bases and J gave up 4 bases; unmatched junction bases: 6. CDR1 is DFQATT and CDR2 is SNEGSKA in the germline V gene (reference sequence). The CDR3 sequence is CSASRLAGADTQYF. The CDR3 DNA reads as TGCAGTGCTAGCAGGCTAGCGGGCGCAGATACGCAGTATTTT.

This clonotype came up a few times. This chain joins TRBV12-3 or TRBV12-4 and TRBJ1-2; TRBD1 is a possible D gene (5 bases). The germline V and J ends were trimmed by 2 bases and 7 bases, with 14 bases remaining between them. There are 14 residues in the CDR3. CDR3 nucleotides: TGTGCCAGCAGTTTACTGCGGGGGATTGCTGGCTACACCTTC. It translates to CASSLLRGIAGYTF.

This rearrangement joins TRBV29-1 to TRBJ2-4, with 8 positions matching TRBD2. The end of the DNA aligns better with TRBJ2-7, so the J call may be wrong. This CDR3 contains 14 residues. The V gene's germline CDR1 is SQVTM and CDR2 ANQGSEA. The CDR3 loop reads CSARGGVSSYEQYF. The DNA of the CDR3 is TGCAGCGCCCGGGGGGGCGTAAGCTCCTACGAGCAGTACTTC.

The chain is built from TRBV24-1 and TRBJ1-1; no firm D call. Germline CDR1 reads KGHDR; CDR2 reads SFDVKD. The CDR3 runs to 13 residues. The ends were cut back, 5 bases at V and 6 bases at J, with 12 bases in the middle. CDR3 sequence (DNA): TGTGCCACCAGTGGGGGTCAGGACCCTGAAGCTTTCTTT. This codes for CATSGGQDPEAFF.

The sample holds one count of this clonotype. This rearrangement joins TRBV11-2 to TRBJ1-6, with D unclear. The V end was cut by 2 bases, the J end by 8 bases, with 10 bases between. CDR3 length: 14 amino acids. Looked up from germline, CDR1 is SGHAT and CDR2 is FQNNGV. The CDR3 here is CASSLSHNDSPLHF. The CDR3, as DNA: TGTGCCAGCAGCTTAAGCCATAATGATTCACCCCTCCACTTT.

The CDR3 DNA reads as TGTGCCAGCAGGACTAGCAGGGAGACCCAGTACTTC. Protein sequence: CASRTSRETQYF. The chain has TRBV6-5 and TRBJ2-5; 7 nucleotides align to TRBD2. With 6 bases clipped from V and 5 bases from J, the junction kept 3 bases outside the gene matches. Germline V gene sequence: CDR1 MNHEY, CDR2 SVGAGI. This CDR3 is 12 amino acids long.

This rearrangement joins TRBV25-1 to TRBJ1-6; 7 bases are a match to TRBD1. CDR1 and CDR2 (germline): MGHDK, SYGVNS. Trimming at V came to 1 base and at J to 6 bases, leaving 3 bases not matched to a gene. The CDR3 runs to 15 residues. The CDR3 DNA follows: TGTGCCAGCAGTGAATTTAGGGGGCTTAATTCACCCCTCCACTTT. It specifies CASSEFRGLNSPLHF.

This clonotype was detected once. The CDR3 sequence is CASSVARTWEQYF. In DNA, the CDR3 is TGTGCCAGCAGCGTGGCACGGACCTGGGAGCAGTACTTC. V and J are TRBV5-6 and TRBJ2-4; D perhaps matches TRBD2 (5 bases). The germline V and J ends were trimmed by 4 bases and 13 bases, with 18 bases remaining between them. The CDR3 is 13 amino acids. Per germline, CDR1 SGHDT and CDR2 YYEEEE.